This TCR beta chain was captured in a study of Ad26.COV2.S vaccination and SARS-CoV-2 variants. The trim removed 1 base at V and 9 bases at J, leaving 10 bases unmatched. CDR1 GTSNPN and CDR2 SVGIG come from the germline V gene (reference sequence). The CDR3 loop spans 15 amino acids. The sample's treatment: around 19 received Ad26.COV2.S at low or high dose, single or two shots; about 5 received placebo; per-sample allocation not given. Samples came from day 63 after the first vaccine or placebo injection. Here immunoSEQ multiplex PCR was the method, and the copy in TCRdb shows in-frame clones only, minus some. The sample comprises roughly 500,000 clones, 89% of which are singletons, and 2% to 3% rests with the top ten.

This TCR was sampled from a person aged 18 to 59 who received the Ad26.COV2.S COVID-19 vaccine or a placebo. V and J are TRBV30 and TRBJ2-1; 9 positions agree with TRBD1. Specimen: peripheral blood, collected in a trial of Ad26.COV2.S vaccine versus placebo. CDR3 amino acids: CAWSAQGAPSIEQFF. CDR3 DNA: TGTGCCTGGAGTGCACAGGGGGCGCCTAGTATTGAGCAGTTCTTC. The full variable domain, rest sourced from reference TRBV30 and TRBJ2-1, is SQTIHQWPATLVQPVGSPLSLECTVEGTSNPNLYWYRQAAGRGLQLLFYSVGIGQISSEVPQNLSASRPQDRQFILSSKKLLLSDSGFYLCAWSAQGAPSIEQFFGPGTRLTVL.